The rows below give T cell receptor beta chains drawn from one sample of a study of blood T cell repertoires in COVID-19. Assay: immunoSEQ multiplex PCR; the TCRdb copy retains only in-frame clones and omits some. This table holds 130,000 or so clones, more than 60% found once. The specimen was peripheral blood. All receptors derive from a woman aged 65 to 85 with acute or convalescent COVID-19. CDR3s include the opening cysteine and the closing phenylalanine or tryptophan. A D gene is named only where the DNA matches it firmly. Clone size is not always given. Where it is, it says once, few, many or a class for expanded clones.

NA,TRBJ1-1,TRBV19,NA,TGTGCCAGTAGTAGGGGCCTTGTGGACACTGAAGCTTTCTTT,CASSRGLVDTEAFF
few,TRBJ1-4,TRBV5-1,NA,TGCGCCAGCACCTTCGGACAGTGGGGTCTCGAAAAACTGTTTTTT,CASTFGQWGLEKLFF
NA,TRBJ1-2,TRBV6-5,TRBD1,TGTGCCAGCAGATTTACAGGGGGCTATGGCTACACCTTC,CASRFTGGYGYTF
many,TRBJ1-3,TRBV20-1,NA,TGCAGTGCGCGGGACGGAAACACCATATATTTT,CSARDGNTIYF
NA,TRBJ2-3,TRBV24-1,NA,TGTGCCACCAGTGACAGTAGCACAGATACGCAGTATTTT,CATSDSSTDTQYF
NA,TRBJ1-3,TRBV12-3/TRBV12-4,NA,TGTGCCAGCAGTTTAGGACAGCCAAACACCATATATTTT,CASSLGQPNTIYF
NA,TRBJ1-4,TRBV10-3,TRBD1,TGTGCCATCAGTGATACCGGGACAGGGATATCTAATGAAAAACTGTTTTTT,CAISDTGTGISNEKLFF
NA,TRBJ2-5,TRBV24-1,NA,TGTGCCACCAGTGACGAAGACAGACATCCATTCGGGGAGACCCAGTACTTC,CATSDEDRHPFGETQYF
NA,TRBJ2-1,TRBV20-1,TRBD1,TGCAGTGCCAGACAGGGCTATGAGCAGTTCTTC,CSARQGYEQFF
NA,TRBJ2-1,TRBV6-5,TRBD2,TGTGCCAGCAGTTCCTCTACTAGCGGCGTACAGTTCTTC,CASSSSTSGVQFF